The 10 T cell receptor beta chains below come from one sample, sequenced in a study of vaccination effects on CD4 cells after COVID-19. Sequencing used immunoSEQ multiplex PCR; TCRdb keeps in-frame clones, though not all of them. The sample gives 70,000 or so clones, roughly 79% of which show up once; around 3% is in the top ten. Using viral peptide pools, the ViraFEST assay grew out antigen-specific CD4+ T cells prior to sequencing. Culturing for ten to eleven days preceded CD4+ T cell isolation. Neither prior SARS-CoV-2 infection nor positive nucleocapsid antibodies were present in the vaccine recipients. These TCRs are of unknown antigen specificity. Specimen: CD4+ T cells from PBMCs cultured with HCoV-NL63 spike peptides, collected before COVID-19 vaccination. The receptors were gathered from a human donor who received a COVID-19 vaccine.

V usage is TRBV7-9 and J usage is TRBJ1-6; D unclear. Germline V gene sequence: CDR1 SEHNR, CDR2 FQNEAQ (reference sequence). CDR3 size: 14 residues. Trimming took 0 bases from V and 3 from J, leaving 3 bases between them. CDR3: CASSLALYNSPLHF. In DNA, the CDR3 is TGTGCCAGCAGCTTAGCTCTCTATAATTCACCCCTCCACTTT.

The V call is TRBV18, the J call TRBJ1-2; no clear D gene. The CDR3 spans 13 residues. V lost 3 bases and J lost 3, with 8 bases in between. CDR1 is KGHSH and CDR2 is LQKENI in the germline V gene. The CDR3 sequence: CASSPRRDYGYTF. CDR3 DNA: TGTGCCAGCTCACCCCGGAGGGACTATGGCTACACCTTC.

This sequence joins TRBV29-1 and TRBJ2-3; D unclear. CDR1 and CDR2 from the germline V gene are SQVTM and ANQGSEA. The CDR3 is 13 residues long. Trimming took off 3 bases at V and 0 bases at J, with 7 bases between the two ends. The CDR3 nucleotides read TGCAGCGTTGATGAAGGGAGCACAGATACGCAGTATTTT. This encodes CSVDEGSTDTQYF.

This chain uses TRBV5-4 with TRBJ2-2; D is unclear. The V gene lost 0 bases and the J gene lost 8 bases, with 8 bases spanning the gap. This CDR3 is built from 13 residues. CDR1 is SGHNT, CDR2 YYREEE, per germline (reference sequence). CDR3 coding DNA: TGTGCCAGCAGCTTGGGCGAATTGGGGGAGCTGTTTTTT. This encodes CASSLGELGELFF.

The genes are TRBV30 and TRBJ1-6; no clear D. The V gene lost 0 bases and the J gene lost 2 bases, with 8 bases spanning the gap. In germline, CDR1 is GTSNPN, CDR2 SVGIG (reference sequence). This CDR3 comprises 15 residues. The CDR3 region has the DNA TGTGCCTGGAGTGTAGCCCGCACCTATAATTCACCCCTCCACTTT. It translates to CAWSVARTYNSPLHF.

The chain uses TRBV12-5 and TRBJ1-1, with 8 bases aligning to TRBD1. This CDR3 region has 12 residues. Germline V gene lookup returns CDR1 LGHNT and CDR2 FRNRAP. Germline trimming cut 6 bases from V and 8 bases from J; bases unmatched to any gene: 5. CDR3 coding DNA: TGTGCTAGTGGCCTCGGGACAGGAGAAGCTTTCTTT. Encoded protein: CASGLGTGEAFF. The full variable domain, its missing parts supplied by reference TRBV12-5 and TRBJ1-1, is DARVTQTPRHKVTEMGQEVTMRCQPILGHNTVFWYRQTMMQGLELLAYFRNRAPLDDSGMPKDRFSAEMPDATLATLKIQPSEPRDSAVYFCASGLGTGEAFFGQGTRLTVV.

The chain carries TRBV5-6 and TRBJ1-2, with D possibly matching TRBD1 (6 bases). From germline, CDR1 is SGHDT and CDR2 YYEEEE. The CDR3 is 13 amino acids. V was cut by 4 bases and J by 1 base, with 8 bases left in between. CDR3 nucleotide sequence: TGTGCCAGCAGCCGCAGGGGTAACTATGGCTACACCTTC. Its protein is CASSRRGNYGYTF.

The chain carries TRBV6-5 and TRBJ2-7, with D maybe TRBD1 (6 bases). The germline V gene has CDR1 MNHEY and CDR2 SVGAGI. The V and J ends lost 4 bases and 2 bases respectively, with 12 bases between them. This CDR3 spans 14 amino acids. CDR3 DNA sequence: TGTGCCAGCAGTTTCTACAGGGTTGCCTACGAGCAGTACGTC. Its translation is CASSFYRVAYEQYV.

This clone was detected only a few times. The J gene is TRBJ1-3, the V gene TRBV30; D call uncertain. V lost 1 base to trimming and J lost 0 bases, with 10 bases between them. CDR3 length: 15 residues. In germline, CDR1 is GTSNPN, CDR2 SVGIG (reference sequence). CDR3 protein: CAWSGHSGSGNTIYF. For the CDR3, the DNA is TGTGCCTGGAGTGGGCACTCCGGCTCTGGAAACACCATATATTTT.

The gene calls are TRBV10-1 and TRBJ2-3, with a possible D match to TRBD1 (5 bases). CDR1 and CDR2 (germline): WNHNN, SYGVQD (reference sequence). Between the trimmed V and J ends, which lost 3 bases and 2 bases, there was a span of 18 bases. The CDR3 has 17 residues. The CDR3 protein is CASSDFFAKGDTDTQYF. As DNA, the CDR3 is TGCGCCAGCAGTGATTTTTTTGCTAAAGGGGACACAGATACGCAGTATTTT.